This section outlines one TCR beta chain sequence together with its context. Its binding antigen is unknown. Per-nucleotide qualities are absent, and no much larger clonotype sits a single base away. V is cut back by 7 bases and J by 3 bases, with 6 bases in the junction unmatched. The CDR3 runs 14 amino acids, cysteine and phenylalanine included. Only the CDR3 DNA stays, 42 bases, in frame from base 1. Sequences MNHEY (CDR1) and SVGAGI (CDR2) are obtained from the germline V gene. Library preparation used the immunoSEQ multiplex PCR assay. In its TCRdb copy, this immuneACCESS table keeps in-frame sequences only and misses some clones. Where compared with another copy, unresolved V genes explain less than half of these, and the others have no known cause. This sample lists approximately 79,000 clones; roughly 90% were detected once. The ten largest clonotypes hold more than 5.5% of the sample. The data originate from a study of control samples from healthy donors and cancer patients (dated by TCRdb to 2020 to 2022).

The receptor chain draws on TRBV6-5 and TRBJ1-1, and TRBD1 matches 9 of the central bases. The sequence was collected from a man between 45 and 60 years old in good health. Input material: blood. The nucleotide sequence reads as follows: TGTGCCAGCATCCTAACAGGGGGCTACACTGAAGCTTTCTTT. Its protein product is CASILTGGYTEAFF.